This record concerns one T cell receptor beta chain sequence. The V end lost 5 bases, the J end lost 4 bases, and 11 bases lay between the germline ends. The CDR3 consists of 13 residues. Looked up from germline, CDR1 is SGHAT and CDR2 is FQNNGV. This entry is derived from a study of T cell changes during pregnancy in multiple sclerosis. Profiled with immunoSEQ multiplex PCR; TCRdb holds only in-frame clones, not every one. The top ten clones hold around 0.7% of a sample with tens of thousands of clones, about nine tenths of them seen once. V and J are TRBV11-2 and TRBJ1-2; D gene unclear. The TCR comes from a female donor in good health, enrolled as a control in a pregnancy study. The sample in question was peripheral blood, obtained in the third trimester of pregnancy. The DNA for the CDR3 is TGTGCCAGCAGCGCGAGGGCGGGCTATGGCTACACCTTC. Protein sequence: CASSARAGYGYTF.